What follows are 28 T cell receptor beta chains derived from one specimen sequenced in a study of CDR3 diversity in severe acne. Via MiXCR, TCRdb re-called the PCR reads, giving one row per CDR3 protein. Of fewer than 90,000 distinct CDR3 sequences listed, 51% were seen once; the top ten hold roughly an eighth. The sequencing sample was made of blood. These receptors all come from a male donor in good health, without acne.

In this sample, this clonotype turned up a few times. J is TRBJ2-5 and V is TRBV11-2; 9 bases map to TRBD2. The CDR3 sequence is 17 residues long. Trimming removed 1 base from V and 1 base from J; junction bases left unmatched: 7. Germline assignment: CDR1 SGHAT and CDR2 FQNNGV. In DNA form, the CDR3 reads TGTGCCAGCAGCTTAGTCCTCCTAGCGGGGTCCCAAGAGACCCAGTACTTC. Protein sequence: CASSLVLLAGSQETQYF.

This clonotype was seen at least ten times. This sequence joins TRBV10-3 and TRBJ1-4; 7 nucleotides match TRBD1. The CDR3 spans 13 residues. Unmatched junction bases numbered 4, after V lost 6 bases and J lost 6 bases. Germline V gives CDR1 ENHRY, CDR2 SYGVKD. This CDR3 is CAIRYGTDEKLFF. Here the CDR3 DNA reads TGTGCCATCAGATACGGGACAGATGAAAAACTGTTTTTT.

This clonotype is medium-sized. The genes are TRBV20-1 and TRBJ2-5, with TRBD1 as a possible D gene (6 bases). The CDR3 length is 13 residues. Germline-derived CDR1 and CDR2 are DFQATT and SNEGSKA (reference sequence). V lost 4 bases and J 7 bases, leaving 16 bases between the germline ends. The CDR3 region has the DNA TGCAGTGCTACCCGACAGGCTGATGGGACCCAGTACTTC. This gives the protein CSATRQADGTQYF.

In the case of this clonotype: The junction shows a germline mismatch at one end, possibly a read error. V is TRBV20-1 and J is TRBJ1-1; D perhaps matches TRBD1 (5 bases). Looked up from germline, CDR1 is DFQATT and CDR2 is SNEGSKA (reference sequence). This CDR3 has 14 residues. CDR3 loop: CSASPTGGGTGAFF. The CDR3 DNA is TGCAGTGCTAGCCCAACTGGGGGTGGGACTGGAGCTTTCTTT.

This clonotype was detected ten times or more. The chain couples TRBV14 to TRBJ2-1; either TRBD1 or TRBD2 may fit D (5 bases each). The CDR3 totals 17 residues. The germline gives CDR1 SGHDN, CDR2 FVKESK. V gave up 1 base and J gave up 0 bases, with 13 bases separating them. The CDR3 loop reads CASSQGTGTVSYNEQFF. As DNA, the CDR3 is TGTGCCAGCAGCCAAGGAACCGGGACGGTCTCCTACAATGAGCAGTTCTTC.

This chain uses TRBV7-2 with TRBJ1-1; D may be TRBD1 (5 bases). V was shortened by 4 bases and J by 2 bases, with 11 bases between the two germline ends. Looked up from germline, CDR1 is SGHTA and CDR2 is FQGNSA. The CDR3 length is 14 residues. CDR3 DNA sequence: TGTGCCAGCAGCTGGGGACGGGGTAACACTGAAGCTTTCTTT. Translation gives CASSWGRGNTEAFF.

This clonotype has at least ten counts. The chain combines TRBV7-9 with TRBJ2-5, with D tentatively TRBD2 (5 bases). Germline V gene sequence: CDR1 SEHNR, CDR2 FQNEAQ (reference sequence). V lost 3 bases and J lost 4, with 6 bases in between. CDR3 length equals 12 residues. CDR3 residues: CASSLSGETQYF. The CDR3 DNA follows: TGTGCCAGCAGCTTGAGCGGAGAGACCCAGTACTTC.

In its sample, this clonotype is medium-sized. J is TRBJ1-6 and V is TRBV19; TRBD1 matches at 12 bases. This CDR3 contains 15 residues. V lost 3 bases and J lost 9; bases outside the gene matches: 3. The germline gives CDR1 LNHDA, CDR2 SQIVND (reference sequence). The CDR3 coding sequence is TGTGCCAGTAGTATGGGACAGGGGGCGCCTTCACCCCTCCACTTT. Its protein product is CASSMGQGAPSPLHF.

This clonotype came up many times. This chain joins TRBV3-1 and TRBJ2-1; D remains ambiguous. V lost 0 bases and J lost 16, with 16 bases in between. The germline V gene encodes CDR1 LGHDT and CDR2 YNNKEL (reference sequence). This CDR3 has 13 residues. The CDR3 sequence is CASSQEEHHTRFF. The CDR3, as DNA: TGTGCCAGCAGCCAAGAAGAGCACCATACCCGATTCTTC.

The V call is TRBV20-1, the J call TRBJ2-7; 9 bases line up with TRBD2. Per germline, CDR1 DFQATT and CDR2 SNEGSKA (reference sequence). The CDR3 contains 14 residues. After removal of 3 bases from V and 5 bases from J, the junction contained 8 bases not matched to a gene. The CDR3, as DNA: TGCAGTGCTAGCACCGGGACTAGCTTCCACGAGCAGTACTTC. Its protein is CSASTGTSFHEQYF.

This clonotype was picked up a small number of times. V gene TRBV5-1 combines with J gene TRBJ2-1; 8 nucleotides agree with TRBD1. Germline lookup yields CDR1 SGHRS and CDR2 YFSETQ. The CDR3 has 15 amino acids. Trimming at V came to 6 bases and at J to 2 bases, leaving 7 bases not matched to a gene. In DNA form, the CDR3 reads TGCGCCAGCACCGCGGACAGGGACACCTACAATGAGCAGTTCTTC. It codes for CASTADRDTYNEQFF.

This clonotype rates as medium-sized (0.01 to 0.1%). V gene TRBV5-1 combines with J gene TRBJ2-7; D is unresolved. Germline-derived CDR1 and CDR2 are SGHRS and YFSETQ. Trimming shortened V by 4 bases and J by 1 base, and 15 bases separated the two germline ends. This CDR3 is 15 amino acids long. CDR3 loop: CASSQTKLGSYEQYF. CDR3 bases: TGCGCCAGCAGCCAAACCAAACTGGGATCCTACGAGCAGTACTTC.

There are many counts of this clonotype. This chain links TRBV6-5 with TRBJ2-5; 7 nucleotides match TRBD2. V trimming: 6 bases; J trimming: 2 bases; junction bases outside the gene matches: 3. Germline values: CDR1 MNHEY, CDR2 SVGAGI. This CDR3 spans 13 amino acids. The CDR3 reads CASRPGGQETQYF. Here the CDR3 DNA reads TGTGCCAGCAGGCCGGGGGGACAAGAGACCCAGTACTTC.

The chain links TRBV20-1 to TRBJ2-1; perhaps TRBD2 as D (6 bases). Trimming stripped 2 bases from V and 8 bases from J, with 16 bases between. The V gene's germline CDR1 is DFQATT and CDR2 SNEGSKA (reference sequence). The CDR3 runs 14 residues. As DNA, the CDR3 is TGCAGTGCTAGACGGTCTAGCGCTAGAGATGAGCAGTTCTTC. It specifies CSARRSSARDEQFF.

As regards this clonotype: At one end the junction does not follow the germline gene, possibly because of a read error. The chain links TRBV6-5 to TRBJ1-4; D unresolved. CDR3 length: 8 residues. Germline V gene data show CDR1 as MNHEY and CDR2 as SVGAGI. The CDR3 region has the DNA TGTGCCAGCAGTTACTCGATTTTT. Amino acids: CASSYSIF.

The genes are TRBV20-1 and TRBJ2-2; TRBD1 is a possible D gene (6 bases). Trimming left V 3 bases short and J 7 bases short, with 12 bases between. This CDR3 is 13 amino acids long. Germline-derived CDR1 and CDR2 are DFQATT and SNEGSKA (reference sequence). CDR3 bases: TGCAGTGCTAGCGATACAGGGAGCGGGGAGCTGTTTTTT. This sequence encodes CSASDTGSGELFF.

CDR3 bases: TGCGCCAGCAAGTTGCGCACCGGGACAGGGGGAGGAGAGACCCAGTACTTC. This encodes CASKLRTGTGGGETQYF. The chain recombines TRBV5-1 with TRBJ2-5; 11 bases are shared with TRBD1. The CDR3 totals 17 residues. The germline gives CDR1 SGHRS, CDR2 YFSETQ. The trim removed 6 bases at V and 4 bases at J, leaving 14 bases unmatched. The full variable domain, completed using reference TRBV5-1 and TRBJ2-5, is KAGVTQTPRYLIKTRGQQVTLSCSPISGHRSVSWYQQTPGQGLQFLFEYFSETQRNKGNFPGRFSGRQFSNSRSEMNVSTLELGDSALYLCASKLRTGTGGGETQYFGPGTRLLVL.

This clonotype was detected ten times or more. V gene TRBV29-1 combines with J gene TRBJ2-2, with D tentatively TRBD1 (5 bases). The CDR3 contains 13 residues. The germline V gene has CDR1 SQVTM and CDR2 ANQGSEA. The germline V and J ends were trimmed by 6 bases and 3 bases, with 11 bases remaining between them. The CDR3 DNA is TGCAGCGTGCCTCAGGGCTACACCGGGGAGCTGTTTTTT. Translation gives CSVPQGYTGELFF.

J is TRBJ2-2 and V is TRBV19; perhaps D is TRBD1 or TRBD2 (5 bases each). With 5 bases removed from V and 4 bases from J, the gap between germline ends came to 14 bases. The CDR3 totals 15 residues. Germline CDR1 and CDR2: LNHDA and SQIVND (reference sequence). DNA for the CDR3: TGTGCCAGTAGTCCTGACGGGGCGGGCACCGGGGAGCTGTTTTTT. This gives the protein CASSPDGAGTGELFF.

This clonotype was counted many times. It may be a read error: a sequence one base away is much more abundant. The CDR3 spells CAGSLGGSAEAFF. The CDR3 DNA reads as TGTGCCGGCAGCTTAGGGGGGTCCGCTGAAGCTTTCTTT. V gene TRBV5-6 combines with J gene TRBJ1-1; D may be TRBD1 (6 bases). The length of the CDR3 is 13 residues. Germline lookup yields CDR1 SGHDT and CDR2 YYEEEE.

The CDR3 DNA sequence: TGTGCCAGTTCAGGGGGACAGGGTAGGGGCAATGAGCAGTTCTTC. Amino acids: CASSGGQGRGNEQFF. The chain carries TRBV19 and TRBJ2-1; 9 nucleotides align to TRBD1. J gave up 6 bases and V 8 bases, and 11 bases lay outside the gene matches. The germline V gene has CDR1 LNHDA and CDR2 SQIVND (reference sequence). The CDR3 extends over 15 amino acids.

The chain couples TRBV2 to TRBJ2-7; TRBD2 matches at 13 bases. Matching the DNA end better, TRBJ2-5 makes the J call doubtful. The CDR3 has 15 amino acids. The germline V gene encodes CDR1 SNHLY and CDR2 FYNNEI. The CDR3 sequence is CASSTGTSGVGTQYF. In DNA, the CDR3 is TGTGCCAGCAGTACCGGGACTAGCGGGGTGGGGACCCAGTACTTC.

A word on this clonotype: No DNA is shown, since the ends of the CDR3 on it are uncertain; the CDR3 is the one TCRdb lists. The V call is TRBV7-2, the J call TRBJ2-7; TRBD1 is the table's D call and was not checked against the DNA. In germline, CDR1 is SGHTA, CDR2 FQGNSA. The CDR3 sequence runs 19 residues, both termini included. The CDR3 sequence is CASSFYICSVPGYSYEQYF.

In the case of this clonotype: The junction and the germline gene differ at one end; a read error may be behind it. The chain is built from TRBV10-1 and TRBJ2-1; TRBD2 matches 12 bases. Per germline, CDR1 WNHNN and CDR2 SYGVQD (reference sequence). The CDR3 length is 16 residues. CDR3 region: CAISEPSGRADNEQFF. The CDR3 nucleotides are TGTGCCATCAGTGAGCCTAGCGGGAGGGCTGACAATGAGCAGTTCTTC.

The chain couples TRBV20-1 to TRBJ2-7; tentative D call: TRBD2 (6 bases). CDR1 and CDR2 (germline): DFQATT, SNEGSKA (reference sequence). This CDR3 has 14 amino acids. V was trimmed by 3 bases and J by 4 bases, leaving 16 bases between them. The CDR3 sequence is CSARSVGREYEQYF. In nucleotides, the CDR3 is TGCAGTGCTAGGAGTGTCGGGAGAGAGTACGAGCAGTACTTC.

This chain connects TRBV7-9 to TRBJ2-7; 8 bases agree with TRBD1. Trimming removed 10 bases from V and 3 bases from J; junction bases left unmatched: 11. Germline lookup yields CDR1 SEHNR and CDR2 FQNEAQ (reference sequence). The CDR3 runs 14 residues. The chain's CDR3 is CATGPGQGIYEQYF. DNA of the CDR3: TGTGCCACAGGGCCAGGACAGGGAATCTACGAGCAGTACTTC. Based on the CDR3 plus reference TRBV7-9 and TRBJ2-7, the full variable domain is DTGVSQNPRHKITKRGQNVTFRCDPISEHNRLYWYRQTLGQGPEFLTYFQNEAQLEKSRLLSDRFSAERPKGSFSTLEIQRTEQGDSAMYLCATGPGQGIYEQYFGPGTRLTVT.

This chain links TRBV13 with TRBJ1-1; tentatively, D is TRBD1 (5 bases). From germline, CDR1 is PRHDT and CDR2 FYEKMQ (reference sequence). This CDR3 is 15 amino acids long. V lost 4 bases, J lost 5 bases, and 17 bases lay in between. The CDR3 coding sequence is TGTGCCAGCAGCTCTTACCGGGACGGCGGAACTGAAGCTTTCTTT. Translating gives CASSSYRDGGTEAFF.

This clonotype was seen a handful of times. The chain links TRBV2 to TRBJ1-2; the D is unclear. This CDR3 is built from 13 residues. Germline CDR1 is SNHLY and CDR2 is FYNNEI. The V end was cut by 5 bases, the J end by 4 bases, with 11 bases between. The CDR3 is CASSKDSSYGYTF. CDR3 nucleotides: TGTGCCAGCAGTAAGGACTCATCCTATGGCTACACCTTC. Full variable domain (missing parts from reference TRBV2 and TRBJ1-2): EPEVTQTPSHQVTQMGQEVILRCVPISNHLYFYWYRQILGQKVEFLVSFYNNEISEKSEIFDDQFSVERPDGSNFTLKIRSTKLEDSAMYFCASSKDSSYGYTFGSGTRLTVV.